The present entry profiles one TCR delta chain with its context. This sample stems from a study of gamma-delta T cells after stem cell transplantation. The germline gives CDR1 TVYSNPD, CDR2 GDNSRS (reference sequence). Between the trimmed V and J ends, which lost 4 bases and 4 bases, there was a span of 19 bases. The CDR3 runs 14 residues. TCRdb reanalysed the RT-PCR reads via CATT. Here the sample spans approximately 16,000 delta-chain clones, about 8.6% being singletons. Sequenced input: gamma-delta T cells. The chain joins TRDV3 to TRDJ1; no reliable D call. This TCR was recovered from a human donor. It is not recorded whose cells these are; they may come from a transplant donor. The CDR3 coding sequence is TGTGCCTGCCCCTCGTCCCATATAGACGATAAACTCATCTTT. This encodes CACPSSHIDDKLIF.